A single sample is the source of the 10 T cell receptor beta chains below, sequenced in a study of shared clonotypes between healthy human individuals (dated by TCRdb to the early 2020s). The library came from the immunoSEQ multiplex PCR assay. The table was pulled from immuneACCESS by TCRdb, which kept in-frame rearrangements only. Such tables lose some clones; where checked, under half of the loss comes from unresolved V genes, and the rest has no known cause. The table for this sample lists roughly 1,100,000 clones; around 75% of them were counted only once. The ten largest account for roughly 1.5% of the sample. Sample: memory CD4+ T cells sorted from blood. The cell subset or site label, read with the paper, signifies: CD45RA-negative fraction. These receptor sequences come from a man aged 18-30 years in good health.

The chain has TRBV5-4 and TRBJ2-7; 14 bases are a match to TRBD2. Trimming at V came to 3 bases and at J to 5 bases, leaving 10 bases not matched to a gene. Germline V gene sequence: CDR1 SGHNT, CDR2 YYREEE (reference sequence). This CDR3 has 17 residues. CDR3 loop: CASSSGLAGVGVHEQYF. The DNA for the CDR3 is TGTGCCAGCAGCTCGGGACTAGCGGGAGTGGGCGTACACGAGCAGTACTTC.

The chain employs TRBV2 and TRBJ2-5; TRBD2 is a possible D gene (5 bases). Per the germline V gene, CDR1 is SNHLY and CDR2 is FYNNEI. V was pared by 4 bases and J by 4 bases, with 10 bases between. This CDR3 spans 13 amino acids. The CDR3 region is CASSGEGRETQYF. CDR3 coding DNA: TGTGCCAGCAGTGGTGAGGGTCGAGAGACCCAGTACTTC.

In its sample, this clone was seen a few times. Additional DNA sequences in this sample encode the identical CDR3. The chain uses TRBV6-1 and TRBJ1-2, with 8 bases lining up with TRBD1. The CDR3 runs 14 residues. The V and J ends lost 2 bases and 6 bases, in that order; junction bases with no gene match: 5. CDR1 is MNHNS and CDR2 is SASEGT in the germline V gene. Written as DNA, the CDR3 is TGTGCCAGCAGTGAACGGACAGGGATGGATGGCTACACCTTC. Encoded protein: CASSERTGMDGYTF.

This sequence joins TRBV10-3 and TRBJ2-7, with 8 positions matching TRBD2. The CDR3 is 15 amino acids. The V gene's germline CDR1 is ENHRY and CDR2 SYGVKD. The V and J ends lost 7 bases and 0 bases, in that order; junction bases with no gene match: 8. The CDR3 loop is CAIMDGGGSSYEQYF. The CDR3 bases are TGTGCCATCATGGATGGCGGGGGGAGCTCCTACGAGCAGTACTTC.

As regards this clone: The sample carries other DNA sequences with the same CDR3. This sequence joins TRBV5-8 and TRBJ1-6, with 8 bases identical to TRBD1. This CDR3 region has 15 residues. V lost 4 bases to trimming and J lost 5 bases; unmatched junction nucleotides: 5. Germline CDR1 and CDR2: SGHTS and YDEGEE. The CDR3 reads CASSLADRDNSPLHF. DNA for the CDR3: TGTGCCAGCAGCCTGGCGGACAGGGATAATTCACCCCTCCACTTT.

The chain carries TRBV4-2 and TRBJ1-2; TRBD1 matches 10 bases. The germline CDR1 and CDR2 sequences are LGHNA and YNFKEQ. The CDR3 runs 15 residues. V lost 3 bases, J lost 2 bases, and 3 bases stayed unmatched. For the CDR3, the DNA is TGTGCCAGCAGCCAGGGGACAGGGGCGAACTATGGCTACACCTTC. Amino acids: CASSQGTGANYGYTF.

This clone was seen once. This chain joins TRBV6-5 and TRBJ2-6; no reliable D call. The CDR3 contains 14 residues. V was cut by 6 bases and J by 4 bases, with 10 bases left in between. Germline V gene lookup returns CDR1 MNHEY and CDR2 SVGAGI. The CDR3: CASSPLYGANVLTF. The CDR3 region has the DNA TGTGCCAGCAGCCCGTTATACGGGGCCAACGTCCTGACTTTC.

The rearrangement uses TRBV9 and TRBJ2-1, with 8 positions matching TRBD2. CDR1 and CDR2 from the germline V gene are SGDLS and YYNGEE. The CDR3 extends over 16 amino acids. J was trimmed by 4 bases and V by 0 bases; bases with no gene match: 6. CDR3 region: CASSVGTSGLYNEQFF. The CDR3 DNA follows: TGTGCCAGCAGCGTAGGTACTAGCGGACTATACAATGAGCAGTTCTTC. Drawing the rest from reference TRBV9 and TRBJ2-1, the complete variable domain is DSGVTQTPKHLITATGQRVTLRCSPRSGDLSVYWYQQSLDQGLQFLIQYYNGEERAKGNILERFSAQQFPDLHSELNLSSLELGDSALYFCASSVGTSGLYNEQFFGPGTRLTVL.

The rearrangement joins TRBV20-1 to TRBJ2-7; D ambiguous. The CDR3 length is 11 residues. The germline V gene has CDR1 DFQATT and CDR2 SNEGSKA (reference sequence). CDR3 loop: CSVATRYEQYF. The CDR3 DNA follows: TGCAGCGTGGCTACGCGCTACGAGCAGTACTTC.

J is TRBJ2-1 and V is TRBV4-3; 7 bases align to TRBD2. The CDR3 is 14 amino acids. The J segment lost 5 bases and the V segment lost 4 bases, leaving 5 bases of the junction unmatched. Per the germline V gene, CDR1 is LGHNA and CDR2 is YSLEER. The CDR3 loop reads CASSPGGSNNEQFF. The CDR3 bases are TGCGCCAGCAGCCCCGGGGGGTCCAACAATGAGCAGTTCTTC.